These 8 T cell receptor beta chains were all obtained from the same sample, sequenced in a study of blood T cell repertoires in COVID-19 (dated by TCRdb to 2020 to 2021). Preparation of the library involved the immunoSEQ multiplex PCR assay. The table comes from immuneACCESS by way of TCRdb, which keeps in-frame sequences with V and J called. Part of the clones is missing from these tables; in studies checked, under half for an unresolved V gene and the rest for unknown reasons. The sample yields 150,000 to 200,000 clones; roughly nine tenths were counted once. The ten largest clones take up approximately 9.9% of the sample. The sample taken for sequencing was peripheral blood. Receptors were obtained from an older woman with COVID-19, enrolled during active disease.

The J gene is TRBJ2-7, the V gene TRBV5-6, with 8 bases lining up with TRBD1. The CDR3 is 15 residues long. Losses at the gene ends were 0 bases for V and 4 bases for J; bases not matched to a gene: 6. From germline, CDR1 is SGHDT and CDR2 YYEEEE. CDR3 loop: CASSLDPGQEYEQYF. Written as DNA, the CDR3 is TGTGCCAGCAGCTTGGATCCGGGACAGGAATACGAGCAGTACTTC. Full variable domain (missing parts from reference TRBV5-6 and TRBJ2-7): DAGVTQSPTHLIKTRGQQVTLRCSPKSGHDTVSWYQQALGQGPQFIFQYYEEEERQRGNFPDRFSGHQFPNYSSELNVNALLLGDSALYLCASSLDPGQEYEQYFGPGTRLTVT.

The CDR3 DNA follows: TGTGCCAGCAGTACACGACAGGGGAACACTGAAGCTTTCTTT. It translates to CASSTRQGNTEAFF. The chain recombines TRBV6-5 with TRBJ1-1; 7 bases are a match to TRBD1. The CDR3 is 14 amino acids. V lost 5 bases to trimming and J lost 1 base; unmatched junction nucleotides: 4. Germline-derived CDR1 and CDR2 are MNHEY and SVGAGI.

This clone has a count of ten or more. V is TRBV7-2 and J is TRBJ2-7, with D hard to call. This CDR3 region has 12 residues. CDR1 SGHTA and CDR2 FQGNSA come from the germline V gene. Trimming took off 5 bases at V and 0 bases at J, with 5 bases between the two ends. The CDR3 region has the DNA TGTGCCAGCAGCCTAAACTCCTACGAGCAGTACTTC. Translated: CASSLNSYEQYF.

This chain joins TRBV30 and TRBJ2-7, with 9 bases identical to TRBD1. V shed 7 bases, J shed 3 bases, and the junction held 4 bases outside the gene matches. Germline V CDR1 and CDR2: GTSNPN, SVGIG (reference sequence). This CDR3 spans 12 amino acids. CDR3: CASTTGGYEQYF. The CDR3 DNA reads as TGTGCCTCTACGACAGGGGGCTACGAGCAGTACTTC.

This chain links TRBV19 with TRBJ2-3; 14 bases agree with TRBD2. V was pared by 4 bases and J by 6 bases, with 3 bases of the junction left unmatched. In germline, CDR1 is LNHDA, CDR2 SQIVND (reference sequence). There are 15 residues in the CDR3. CDR3 DNA: TGTGCCAGTAGTACGGGACTAGCGGGAGTGGATACGCAGTATTTT. Its protein is CASSTGLAGVDTQYF.

This chain uses TRBV4-3 with TRBJ2-7; tentative D call: TRBD2 (6 bases). There are 15 residues in the CDR3. The germline V gene encodes CDR1 LGHNA and CDR2 YSLEER. V lost 1 base to trimming and J lost 3 bases, with 13 bases between them. Here the CDR3 reads CASSQVAAGNYEQYF. CDR3 nucleotide sequence: TGCGCCAGCAGCCAAGTGGCAGCGGGCAACTACGAGCAGTACTTC.

The chain joins TRBV3-1 (or the pseudogene TRBV3-2) to TRBJ1-1; D not resolved. CDR3 length equals 16 residues. Germline-derived CDR1 and CDR2 are LGHDT and YNNKEL (reference sequence). V was trimmed by 0 bases and J by 4 bases, leaving 15 bases between them. DNA for the CDR3: TGTGCCAGCAGCCAAGATCTAGCCCCCGTCCGCACTGAAGCTTTCTTT. Translated: CASSQDLAPVRTEAFF.

J is TRBJ2-7 and V is TRBV6-2 or TRBV6-3; the match to TRBD1 covers 9 bases. The CDR3 runs 16 residues. J was trimmed by 5 bases and V by 4 bases; bases with no gene match: 12. Germline loops: CDR1 MNHEY, CDR2 SVGEGT. The CDR3 DNA sequence: TGTGCCAGCAGTTTCCCCGGGACAGGGATGAGAAACGAGCAGTACTTC. This translates into CASSFPGTGMRNEQYF.